The 27 T cell receptor beta chains reported below all come from one sample, sequenced in a study of sequential checkpoint blockade in melanoma. Treatment described: randomized to nivolumab then ipilimumab (arm A) or the reverse (arm B). Sequencing was performed with immunoSEQ multiplex PCR; in TCRdb, only in-frame clones are kept and a portion is missing. Among more than 10,000 clones, around two thirds were seen once, and the ten largest hold about a fifth. Source: CD8+ T cells sorted from blood (inferred from file names), taken from a patient given nivolumab and ipilimumab in sequence. These receptors came from a human donor with melanoma.

The V call is TRBV5-5, the J call TRBJ1-3, with 11 bases matching TRBD1. The CDR3 totals 16 residues. V trimming: 2 bases; J trimming: 6 bases; junction bases outside the gene matches: 7. Germline values: CDR1 SGHKS, CDR2 YYEKEE (reference sequence). The CDR3 loop reads CASSFPGTGGVNTIYF. DNA for the CDR3: TGTGCCAGCAGCTTCCCCGGGACAGGGGGGGTAAACACCATATATTTT.

V usage is TRBV15 and J usage is TRBJ1-5, with a tentative D call TRBD1 (6 bases). The CDR3 length is 16 residues. The germline V and J ends were trimmed by 3 bases and 2 bases, with 14 bases remaining between them. Germline V gene lookup returns CDR1 LNHNV and CDR2 YYDKDF (reference sequence). CDR3 in amino acids: CATSSYRDLGNQPQHF. The CDR3 DNA follows: TGTGCCACCAGCAGTTACAGGGATTTGGGCAATCAGCCCCAGCATTTT.

This clone showed up just a few times. This chain joins TRBV29-1 and TRBJ2-7; TRBD1 matches 7 bases. The V and J ends lost 3 bases and 3 bases, in that order; junction bases with no gene match: 14. CDR1 is SQVTM and CDR2 is ANQGSEA in the germline V gene. This CDR3 is built from 16 residues. CDR3 nucleotide sequence: TGCAGCGTTGAGGGCTCCTTAGAGGGACAGATCTACGAGCAGTACTTC. This encodes CSVEGSLEGQIYEQYF.

About this clone: Compared with germline, one end of the junction differs, possibly owing to a read error. V usage is TRBV6-6 and J usage is TRBJ1-2; D not resolved. The CDR3 consists of 12 residues. In germline, CDR1 is MNHNY, CDR2 SVGAGI (reference sequence). In DNA form, the CDR3 reads TGTGCCAGCAGTGATGACATTGCGAGGGCCTCCTTC. Protein product: CASSDDIARASF.

V and J are TRBV4-1 and TRBJ2-7, with 10 bases lining up with TRBD1. Trimming removed 3 bases from V and 3 bases from J; junction bases left unmatched: 5. This CDR3 has 15 amino acids. Germline CDR1 and CDR2: MGHRA and YSYEKL. The CDR3 bases are TGCGCCAGCAGCCACCCGGGACAGGGGCGCTACGAGCAGTACTTC. This gives the protein CASSHPGQGRYEQYF.

CDR3 in amino acids: CASRPGTGTEAFF. DNA of the CDR3: TGTGCCAGTAGACCAGGGACAGGCACTGAAGCTTTCTTT. The chain recombines TRBV19 with TRBJ1-1; TRBD1 matches 8 bases. The J segment lost 4 bases and the V segment lost 6 bases, leaving 4 bases of the junction unmatched. This CDR3 contains 13 residues. In germline, CDR1 is LNHDA, CDR2 SQIVND (reference sequence).

The chain couples TRBV19 to TRBJ1-5, with D unclear. Germline CDR1 LNHDA, CDR2 SQIVND (reference sequence). V lost 4 bases, J lost 2 bases, and 12 bases lay in between. There are 15 residues in the CDR3. CDR3 amino acids: CASSSKGVGNQPQHF. The CDR3 DNA is TGTGCCAGTAGTAGTAAGGGAGTGGGCAATCAGCCCCAGCATTTT.

The rearrangement uses TRBV7-9 and TRBJ2-1; 9 nucleotides agree with TRBD2. The V and J ends lost 3 bases and 8 bases, in that order; junction bases with no gene match: 8. This CDR3 contains 15 residues. Germline V gene lookup returns CDR1 SEHNR and CDR2 FQNEAQ (reference sequence). The CDR3 DNA follows: TGTGCCAGCAGCTTGGCTAGCGGGACCGTTTATGAGCAGTTCTTC. This translates into CASSLASGTVYEQFF.

CDR3 sequence reads: CASSDRDREAFF. Here the CDR3 DNA reads TGTGCCAGCAGCGACCGGGACAGAGAAGCTTTCTTT. The chain carries TRBV9 and TRBJ1-1; 7 bases line up with TRBD1. Trimming took 3 bases from V and 8 from J; bases not matched to a gene: 4. The CDR3 has 12 residues. CDR1 is SGDLS and CDR2 is YYNGEE in the germline V gene.

V and J are TRBV6-5 and TRBJ2-2; D might be TRBD2 (6 bases). There are 14 residues in the CDR3. V was pared by 7 bases and J by 6 bases, with 15 bases between. Germline CDR1 and CDR2: MNHEY and SVGAGI. The CDR3 DNA reads TGTGCCAGCACGGGACGAGGAGGGGCCGGGGAGCTGTTTTTT. Its translation is CASTGRGGAGELFF.

The chain joins TRBV4-3 to TRBJ1-2, with D possibly TRBD1 on 5 matching bases. The CDR3 consists of 15 residues. Trimming cost V 1 base and J 5 bases, with 14 bases left between them. Per the germline V gene, CDR1 is LGHNA and CDR2 is YSLEER. CDR3 protein: CASSQGSTGFYGYTF. CDR3 sequence (DNA): TGCGCCAGCAGCCAAGGATCAACAGGCTTTTATGGCTACACCTTC.

The DNA of the CDR3 is TGTGCCAGCAGCATTAGCGGGAGGCGGTACGAGCAGTACTTC. Its translation is CASSISGRRYEQYF. The J gene is TRBJ2-7, the V gene TRBV13; 10 bases are shared with TRBD2. The CDR3 extends over 14 amino acids. V shed 5 bases and J 4 bases; nucleotides not matched to a gene: 5. Germline CDR1 reads PRHDT; CDR2 reads FYEKMQ (reference sequence).

This sequence joins TRBV18 and TRBJ1-3; TRBD1 might be the D (5 bases). CDR3 size: 16 residues. The ends were cut back, 3 bases at V and 2 bases at J, with 14 bases in the middle. Germline V gives CDR1 KGHSH, CDR2 LQKENI. Written as DNA, the CDR3 is TGTGCCAGCTCACCGCCGGACACTACTACTGGAAACACCATATATTTT. Amino acids: CASSPPDTTTGNTIYF.

V usage is TRBV4-3 and J usage is TRBJ2-1, with 7 bases fitting TRBD2. Germline V gives CDR1 LGHNA, CDR2 YSLEER. J lost 0 bases, V lost 4 bases, and 6 bases had no gene match. This CDR3 region has 16 residues. This CDR3 reads CASSPLRGSSYNEQFF. The CDR3 coding sequence is TGCGCCAGCAGCCCCCTGCGGGGGAGCTCCTACAATGAGCAGTTCTTC.

This sequence joins TRBV7-9 and TRBJ2-1; 9 bases align to TRBD2. The V segment lost 6 bases and the J segment 8 bases; nucleotides outside the gene matches: 5. The CDR3 runs 13 residues. The germline V gene encodes CDR1 SEHNR and CDR2 FQNEAQ (reference sequence). DNA for the CDR3: TGTGCCAGCAGTTTTAGCGGGAGCGATGAGCAGTTCTTC. Translated, it gives CASSFSGSDEQFF.

This chain joins TRBV9 and TRBJ1-3; 8 bases agree with TRBD1. CDR1 and CDR2 from the germline V gene are SGDLS and YYNGEE. The CDR3 is made up of 14 amino acids. V lost 4 bases to trimming and J lost 4 bases; unmatched junction nucleotides: 4. This CDR3 is CASSYRDRGNTIYF. Written as DNA, the CDR3 is TGTGCCAGCAGCTACAGGGACAGGGGAAACACCATATATTTT.

V usage is TRBV30 and J usage is TRBJ2-6; TRBD1 matches 10 bases. From germline, CDR1 is GTSNPN and CDR2 SVGIG (reference sequence). The V gene end was trimmed by 1 base and the J gene end by 2 bases; junction bases not matched to a gene: 8. The CDR3 totals 18 residues. The CDR3 DNA sequence: TGTGCCTGGAGTGAAACCGGGACAGGGGCCCCTGGGGCCAACGTCCTGACTTTC. Its protein product is CAWSETGTGAPGANVLTF.

V gene TRBV27 combines with J gene TRBJ2-2; 9 bases are shared with TRBD2. The CDR3 consists of 18 residues. Germline lookup yields CDR1 MNHEY and CDR2 SMNVEV (reference sequence). The trim removed 2 bases at V and 2 bases at J, leaving 9 bases unmatched. Here the CDR3 reads CASSLGGGRAANTGELFF. The DNA of the CDR3 is TGTGCCAGCAGTTTAGGGGGCGGGAGGGCCGCCAACACCGGGGAGCTGTTTTTT.

The J gene is TRBJ2-5, the V gene TRBV6-5, with D possibly TRBD2 on 6 matching bases. The DNA end lines up better with TRBJ2-7; the J call may be wrong. CDR3 length: 16 residues. Germline CDR1 MNHEY, CDR2 SVGAGI. The CDR3 reads CASSYSYSGSSYEQYF. The CDR3 bases are TGTGCCAGCAGTTACTCGTATAGCGGAAGCTCCTACGAGCAGTACTTC.

The chain combines TRBV27 with TRBJ2-1, with TRBD1 matching 11 bases. CDR1 MNHEY and CDR2 SMNVEV come from the germline V gene (reference sequence). Unmatched junction bases numbered 4, after V lost 3 bases and J lost 6 bases. The CDR3 length is 15 residues. CDR3 sequence: CASSFGQGAGNEQFF. DNA of the CDR3: TGTGCCAGCAGTTTCGGACAGGGGGCAGGCAATGAGCAGTTCTTC.

This clone was counted between two and nine times. The rearrangement links TRBV5-1 to TRBJ2-7, with 12 bases aligning to TRBD1. This CDR3 region has 15 residues. Germline CDR1 SGHRS, CDR2 YFSETQ. V lost 3 bases, J lost 6 bases, and 7 bases stayed unmatched. The chain's CDR3 is CASSWSPGQGAEQYF. CDR3 in DNA: TGCGCCAGCAGCTGGAGTCCGGGACAGGGGGCCGAGCAGTACTTC.

The V call is TRBV6-1, the J call TRBJ1-2; no clear D gene. Per the germline V gene, CDR1 is MNHNS and CDR2 is SASEGT. Trimming pared 0 bases from V and 2 bases from J, leaving 13 bases between. CDR3 length equals 16 residues. The CDR3 loop is CASSEALVGGNYGYTF. The CDR3 nucleotides read TGTGCCAGCAGTGAAGCCCTCGTTGGAGGGAACTATGGCTACACCTTC.

The chain carries TRBV5-1 and TRBJ2-7, with 10 bases that match TRBD2. Germline loops: CDR1 SGHRS, CDR2 YFSETQ. V shed 3 bases and J 3 bases; nucleotides not matched to a gene: 6. The CDR3 length is 15 residues. The CDR3 reads CASSWTSGVDYEQYF. The CDR3 coding sequence is TGCGCCAGCAGCTGGACTAGCGGAGTTGACTACGAGCAGTACTTC.

The rearrangement joins TRBV11-1 to TRBJ1-1; 7 bases are shared with TRBD1. The CDR3 has 17 residues. Germline trimming cut 2 bases from V and 1 base from J; bases unmatched to any gene: 10. Germline CDR1 is SGHAT and CDR2 is FQDESV (reference sequence). The CDR3 region is CASSLQGTESWNTEAFF. The CDR3 region has the DNA TGTGCCAGCAGCTTACAGGGGACAGAAAGTTGGAACACTGAAGCTTTCTTT. The whole variable domain, remainder taken from reference TRBV11-1 and TRBJ1-1, is EAEVAQSPRYKITEKSQAVAFWCDPISGHATLYWYRQILGQGPELLVQFQDESVVDDSQLPKDRFSAERLKGVDSTLKIQPAELGDSAMYLCASSLQGTESWNTEAFFGQGTRLTVV.

V usage is TRBV4-3 and J usage is TRBJ1-1, with a weak D call TRBD1 (5 bases). The CDR3 is 13 amino acids. Trimming took off 0 bases at V and 6 bases at J, with 8 bases between the two ends. Germline V gene lookup returns CDR1 LGHNA and CDR2 YSLEER. In nucleotides, the CDR3 is TGCGCCAGCAGCCAAGACAGGGTCTCTGAAGCTTTCTTT. Translation gives CASSQDRVSEAFF.

The V call is TRBV4-2, the J call TRBJ2-7, with TRBD2 matching 7 bases. V trimming: 4 bases; J trimming: 1 base; junction bases outside the gene matches: 13. From germline, CDR1 is LGHNA and CDR2 YNFKEQ. This CDR3 is built from 17 residues. CDR3 sequence: CASSPRDGGSESYEQYF. CDR3 in DNA: TGTGCCAGCAGCCCCCGTGACGGGGGGTCCGAATCCTACGAGCAGTACTTC.

This clone showed up just a few times. V and J are TRBV7-9 and TRBJ1-4; D remains ambiguous. Germline lookup yields CDR1 SEHNR and CDR2 FQNEAQ (reference sequence). The germline V and J ends were trimmed by 5 bases and 4 bases, with 11 bases remaining between them. The CDR3 has 14 residues. CDR3 sequence reads: CASSPQRVNEKLFF. DNA for the CDR3: TGTGCCAGCAGCCCACAACGGGTTAATGAAAAACTGTTTTTT.